This TCR beta chain was identified during a study of radiation and T cells in renal cell carcinoma. Regarding this clone: Its antigen remains unidentified.

The data were produced by immunoSEQ multiplex PCR, yet TCRdb's version contains in-frame clones alone and is incomplete. Here the sample spans 130,000 to 150,000 clones, 70% to 90% being singletons. General observations from the study: Pretreatment tumor biopsies were lacking, so baseline clonotypes are unknown. From baseline, blood top tumor clonotypes peaked at 2 weeks post-radiation.

The CDR3 consists of 11 residues. CDR1 SGHTA and CDR2 FQGNSA come from the germline V gene. Time point specified: baseline pretreatment blood. Regarding treatment: 15 Gy SBRT to primary tumor, nephrectomy 4 weeks later. Radiation-treated patients gave blood at baseline, week 2 and week 4. The tumor was a clear cell renal cell carcinoma. This clonotype was sampled from a woman aged 50 to 60 with renal cell carcinoma. The gene calls are TRBV7-2 and TRBJ2-5; no reliable D call. The closer fit of TRBJ2-7 to the DNA end suggests the J call may be wrong. The material sequenced was blood, taken from a patient whose treatment included radiotherapy and nephrectomy. CDR3 DNA sequence: TGTGCCAGCAGCTTAAGTACCGAGCAGTACTTC. Residues: CASSLSTEQYF.